Here is one TCR beta chain with its context. Its antigen is as yet unknown. The data are from a study of T cell responses to AZD1222 COVID-19 vaccine. Findings and limits, study-wide: Nearly half of spike-specific TCRs reportedly go after variant regions that carry no mutations. Only a handful of AZD1222 recipients were seropositive at baseline. The study found vaccine-associated CD4 TCRs spanning spike, dominant at 160-218 and 743-854.

Profiling relied on immunoSEQ multiplex PCR, and the TCRdb table lists in-frame clones only, not all of them. The data contain about 140,000 clones, around 90% of them singletons. Trimming removed 10 bases from V and 2 bases from J, with 4 bases in between. Germline CDR1 and CDR2: KGHDR and SFDVKD. The CDR3 sequence is 11 residues long. This sequence originates from an adult in good health. This specimen was peripheral blood, taken on day 0 of AZD1222 vaccination. V and J are TRBV24-1 and TRBJ2-2, with D uncertain. The CDR3 sequence: CATGNTGELFF. The CDR3 DNA is TGTGCCACTGGTAACACCGGGGAGCTGTTTTTT.